Below are 26 T cell receptor beta chains sequenced from a single sample in a study of shared clonotypes between healthy human individuals. This table comes from immunoSEQ multiplex PCR, and its TCRdb copy is limited to in-frame clones, with some not included. The data hold around 690,000 clones, with 80% to 95% observed a single time. Input material: memory CD8+ T cells from PBMCs. Regarding subset: CD45RO+ cells pooled with CCR7-negative TemRA cells. These receptor sequences come from a man between 18 and 29 years old in good health. Some clones in this sample may be carry-over from other donors' samples.

The V call is TRBV2, the J call TRBJ2-7; D is possibly TRBD2 (5 bases). The V end lost 4 bases, the J end lost 2 bases, and 12 bases lay between the germline ends. This CDR3 comprises 14 residues. The V gene's germline CDR1 is SNHLY and CDR2 FYNNEI. CDR3: CASSVVEEAYEQYF. CDR3 nucleotide sequence: TGTGCCAGCAGTGTTGTGGAGGAGGCCTACGAGCAGTACTTC.

The genes are TRBV28 and TRBJ2-1; 12 nucleotides line up with TRBD2. Germline CDR1 reads MDHEN; CDR2 reads SYDVKM. The V and J ends lost 6 bases and 6 bases, in that order; junction bases with no gene match: 9. This CDR3 spans 16 amino acids. CDR3: CASSPPRLAGVNEQFF. The CDR3 DNA follows: TGTGCCAGCAGCCCCCCGCGACTAGCGGGAGTCAATGAGCAGTTCTTC.

The rearrangement uses TRBV7-9 and TRBJ2-7, with D possibly TRBD1 on 6 matching bases. Trimming shortened V by 5 bases and J by 1 base, and 9 bases separated the two germline ends. This CDR3 comprises 13 residues. The germline V gene encodes CDR1 SEHNR and CDR2 FQNEAQ (reference sequence). The CDR3 loop is CASSGGQSYEQYF. For the CDR3, the DNA is TGTGCCAGCAGCGGCGGACAGTCCTACGAGCAGTACTTC.

A note on this clone: The same CDR3 arises from other DNA sequences in this sample as well. The chain employs TRBV27 and TRBJ2-6; D may match TRBD1 or TRBD2 (5 bases each). This CDR3 has 16 residues. V was cut by 4 bases and J by 1 base, with 11 bases left in between. The V gene's germline CDR1 is MNHEY and CDR2 SMNVEV (reference sequence). The CDR3 sequence is CASSSGPGSGANVLTF. The CDR3 region has the DNA TGTGCCAGCAGTTCGGGACCTGGATCTGGGGCCAACGTCCTGACTTTC.

The rearrangement uses TRBV4-1 and TRBJ2-1; 13 nucleotides line up with TRBD2. Germline CDR1 MGHRA, CDR2 YSYEKL. Losses at the gene ends were 2 bases for V and 8 bases for J; bases not matched to a gene: 9. The CDR3 extends over 17 amino acids. The CDR3 nucleotides read TGCGCCAGCAGCCAATCTTTCCCGGGACTAGCGGGACATGAGCAGTTCTTC. Encoded protein: CASSQSFPGLAGHEQFF.

This clone was seen a handful of times. Other DNA variants within this sample encode the same CDR3. The CDR3, as DNA: TGCGCCAGCAGCTTGGGGTCGGGGGCCGAGCAGTACTTC. Translated: CASSLGSGAEQYF. V gene TRBV5-1 combines with J gene TRBJ2-7; D is tentatively TRBD1 or TRBD2 (6 bases each). Per the germline V gene, CDR1 is SGHRS and CDR2 is YFSETQ. V was clipped by 0 bases and J by 6 bases, with 10 bases between them. The CDR3 is made up of 13 amino acids.

This chain links TRBV19 with TRBJ2-7, with 8 positions matching TRBD2. There are 15 residues in the CDR3. The germline gives CDR1 LNHDA, CDR2 SQIVND (reference sequence). With 6 bases clipped from V and 5 bases from J, the junction kept 12 bases outside the gene matches. CDR3 sequence (DNA): TGTGCCAGTAGCCGGGGGGGTACCCCTCGACACGAGCAGTACTTC. It specifies CASSRGGTPRHEQYF.

The chain links TRBV19 to TRBJ1-2; no definite D call. Germline CDR1 is LNHDA and CDR2 is SQIVND (reference sequence). V was cut by 5 bases and J by 9 bases, with 10 bases left in between. The CDR3 loop spans 11 amino acids. The CDR3 is CASSLSQSYTF. The CDR3 bases are TGTGCCAGTAGTCTTTCCCAAAGCTACACCTTC.

The CDR3 DNA sequence: TGTGCCAGCAGATCCTTCGAGGGGATAAACACTGAAGCTTTCTTT. Translation: CASRSFEGINTEAFF. The V call is TRBV9, the J call TRBJ1-1; a weak D match, TRBD1 (5 bases). CDR1 and CDR2 (germline): SGDLS, YYNGEE. The CDR3 consists of 15 residues. Trimming stripped 5 bases from V and 2 bases from J, with 16 bases between.

The chain uses TRBV7-3 and TRBJ2-7; D is uncertain. This CDR3 is built from 12 residues. Germline loops: CDR1 SGHTA, CDR2 FQGTGA. V was cut by 2 bases and J by 5 bases, with 7 bases left in between. CDR3 sequence: CASSLGPDEQYF. The CDR3 DNA sequence: TGTGCCAGCAGCTTAGGCCCTGACGAGCAGTACTTC.

The chain employs TRBV10-3 and TRBJ2-1, with 10 bases fitting TRBD2. The germline V gene has CDR1 ENHRY and CDR2 SYGVKD. This CDR3 spans 13 amino acids. The V gene end was trimmed by 10 bases and the J gene end by 7 bases; junction bases not matched to a gene: 7. The CDR3 protein is CATTSGAGNEQFF. DNA of the CDR3: TGTGCCACTACTAGCGGGGCCGGGAATGAGCAGTTCTTC.

The chain is built from TRBV2 and TRBJ1-2, with 9 bases matching TRBD1. Germline CDR1 is SNHLY and CDR2 is FYNNEI. This CDR3 is 15 amino acids long. Trimming removed 9 bases from V and 6 bases from J; junction bases left unmatched: 14. CDR3 nucleotide sequence: TGTGCCAGTCTTCGGGGGTGGGACAGGGTGGATGGCTACACCTTC. Encoded protein: CASLRGWDRVDGYTF.

This chain uses TRBV27 with TRBJ2-5; D perhaps matches TRBD2 (6 bases). CDR1 and CDR2 from the germline V gene are MNHEY and SMNVEV (reference sequence). CDR3 length: 13 amino acids. Trimming left V 5 bases short and J 5 bases short, with 12 bases between. This CDR3 reads CASSPRLGETQYF. DNA for the CDR3: TGTGCCAGCAGTCCTCGACTAGGGGAGACCCAGTACTTC.

V gene TRBV10-2 combines with J gene TRBJ2-7; D gene ambiguous. V was shortened by 3 bases and J by 2 bases, with 5 bases between the two germline ends. Germline assignment: CDR1 WSHSY and CDR2 SAAADI. The CDR3 has 12 amino acids. The CDR3 loop is CASSDGPYEQYF. The CDR3 bases are TGCGCCAGCAGTGACGGGCCCTACGAGCAGTACTTC.

The J gene is TRBJ2-1, the V gene TRBV10-3; D gene uncertain. Trimming left V 0 bases short and J 9 bases short, with 9 bases between. The CDR3 runs 13 residues. From germline, CDR1 is ENHRY and CDR2 SYGVKD. The CDR3 region is CAISESLDPEQFF. The CDR3 nucleotides are TGTGCCATCAGTGAGTCTCTGGACCCTGAGCAGTTCTTC.

This chain connects TRBV10-2 to TRBJ2-1; unclear D gene. Per germline, CDR1 WSHSY and CDR2 SAAADI. Trimming cost V 2 bases and J 0 bases, with 8 bases left between them. This CDR3 has 15 residues. The DNA for the CDR3 is TGCGCCAGCAGTGAGGTCTTTCTCTCCTACAATGAGCAGTTCTTC. Translation gives CASSEVFLSYNEQFF.

The J gene is TRBJ2-7, the V gene TRBV27; D tentatively reads TRBD1 or TRBD2 (6 bases each). V lost 7 bases and J 6 bases, leaving 19 bases between the germline ends. This CDR3 has 14 amino acids. Germline V gene data show CDR1 as MNHEY and CDR2 as SMNVEV (reference sequence). The CDR3 sequence: CASTGQTMGGEQYF. In DNA, the CDR3 is TGTGCCAGCACGGGACAAACTATGGGGGGCGAGCAGTACTTC.

V is TRBV7-9 and J is TRBJ1-1, with 8 bases that match TRBD1. Germline V gene lookup returns CDR1 SEHNR and CDR2 FQNEAQ (reference sequence). V trimming: 8 bases; J trimming: 2 bases; junction bases outside the gene matches: 10. The CDR3 has 15 residues. The CDR3 DNA reads TGTGCCAGCCAGGGACAGGAGTGGGAAAACACTGAAGCTTTCTTT. This sequence encodes CASQGQEWENTEAFF.

This rearrangement joins TRBV19 to TRBJ1-5, with TRBD1 matching 9 bases. CDR1 and CDR2 (germline): LNHDA, SQIVND (reference sequence). The junction had 7 bases not matched to a gene; V was cut back by 4 bases and J by 0 bases. The CDR3 runs to 17 residues. CDR3 bases: TGTGCCAGTAGTAGTGACAGGGGGGGTTATAGCAATCAGCCCCAGCATTTT. As protein: CASSSDRGGYSNQPQHF.

V and J are TRBV4-1 and TRBJ1-2; maybe TRBD1 (5 bases). Trimming pared 3 bases from V and 4 bases from J, leaving 18 bases between. The germline CDR1 and CDR2 sequences are MGHRA and YSYEKL. This CDR3 has 16 amino acids. The CDR3 coding sequence is TGCGCCAGCAGCCAGGACGTAGCGACAGAATCCTATGGCTACACCTTC. This translates into CASSQDVATESYGYTF.

The CDR3 nucleotides are TGTGCCAGCAGCTTAGGGACTAGCGGGAATTACGAGCAGTACTTC. Translated: CASSLGTSGNYEQYF. The chain has TRBV11-2 and TRBJ2-7; 12 bases match TRBD2. CDR1 SGHAT and CDR2 FQNNGV come from the germline V gene. The CDR3 covers 15 residues. J gave up 4 bases and V 1 base, and 2 bases lay outside the gene matches. The whole variable domain, remainder taken from reference TRBV11-2 and TRBJ2-7, is EAGVAQSPRYKIIEKRQSVAFWCNPISGHATLYWYQQILGQGPKLLIQFQNNGVVDDSQLPKDRFSAERLKGVDSTLKIQPAKLEDSAVYLCASSLGTSGNYEQYFGPGTRLTVT.

This clone showed up just once. The chain couples TRBV28 to TRBJ1-5; 8 positions match TRBD1. The CDR3 is made up of 15 amino acids. Germline CDR1 reads MDHEN; CDR2 reads SYDVKM. V was clipped by 5 bases and J by 1 base; unmatched bases: 4. The CDR3 DNA reads TGTGCCAGCAGTAATACAGGGGGAAGCAATCAGCCCCAGCATTTT. This translates into CASSNTGGSNQPQHF.

The chain uses TRBV11-3 and TRBJ2-7, with no clear D. The CDR3 totals 13 residues. V gave up 3 bases and J gave up 3 bases, with 9 bases separating them. Germline CDR1 is SGHNT and CDR2 is YENEEA. The CDR3, as DNA: TGTGCCAGCAGCTTTCAACTACACTACGAGCAGTACTTC. This sequence encodes CASSFQLHYEQYF.

This clone was seen a few times. CDR3 sequence: CASSSDRSKAFF. The DNA of the CDR3 is TGTGCCAGCAGTTCGGACAGGTCGAAAGCTTTCTTT. The rearrangement uses TRBV7-9 and TRBJ1-1; TRBD1 agrees at 7 bases. The CDR3 length is 12 residues. The V gene's germline CDR1 is SEHNR and CDR2 FQNEAQ (reference sequence). Unmatched junction bases numbered 7, after V lost 6 bases and J lost 9 bases.

This clone was seen more than once but under ten times. The chain carries TRBV21-1 and TRBJ1-2. TRBV21-1 is designated a pseudogene. This CDR3 has 12 residues. CDR3 loop: CASRVGLEGYTF. The CDR3 region has the DNA TGTGCCAGCAGGGTGGGTCTGGAGGGCTACACCTTC.

This clone came up once. The V call is TRBV5-6, the J call TRBJ2-7; TRBD1 might be the D (5 bases). Germline lookup yields CDR1 SGHDT and CDR2 YYEEEE. V was trimmed by 6 bases and J by 2 bases, leaving 18 bases between them. CDR3 length: 15 amino acids. The CDR3 bases are TGTGCCAGCACCCGCCGTGGGGCAGGACCCTACGAGCAGTACTTC. As protein: CASTRRGAGPYEQYF. Full variable domain (outside the CDR3, taken from reference TRBV5-6 and TRBJ2-7): DAGVTQSPTHLIKTRGQQVTLRCSPKSGHDTVSWYQQALGQGPQFIFQYYEEEERQRGNFPDRFSGHQFPNYSSELNVNALLLGDSALYLCASTRRGAGPYEQYFGPGTRLTVT.